The clone carrying this T cell receptor (beta chain) showed up many times. Its antigen remains unidentified. TCRdb re-derived calls from the 5' RACE reads in MiXCR, one entry per CDR3 protein. The sample has fewer than 900,000 distinct CDR3 sequences, about 20% seen once. V trimming: 10 bases; J trimming: 5 bases; junction bases outside the gene matches: 9. Germline values: CDR1 MNHNS, CDR2 SASEGT. CDR3 length equals 13 residues. This sample was taken from a study of identical twins. Study findings and constraints: In beta out-of-frame sequences, the excess sharing between twins was weaker.

This same sample was also taken into another study, of T cells expressing NK-cell markers. This second study notes: All TCR beta repertoires analysed originated from sorted CD3+CD56+NKG2C+, CD3+CD56+NKG2C- and CD3+CD56-NKG2C+ T cells. NKG2C+ dominant clonotype frequencies in 6 or 7 donors were roughly 1.0-7.5% of CD8+ T cells.

Material for sequencing was PBMCs. This TCR was recovered from a woman between 18 and 29 years old in good health. V and J are TRBV6-1 and TRBJ2-7; 9 bases map to TRBD1. The CDR3 DNA sequence: TGTGCCATCAGGGGGACAGGGTCCCACGAGCAGTACTTC. It codes for CAIRGTGSHEQYF.